The 5 T cell receptor beta chains listed next were all sequenced from one sample in a study of cytomegalovirus exposure and HLA in healthy donors. Both 60 Vbeta primers and 13 Jbeta primers went into the PCR. Only in-frame clones appear in the TCRdb table, and some are missing; sequencing was by immunoSEQ multiplex PCR. This sample has around 30,000 clones, with roughly 60% found just once. Sequencing was done on a sample of PBMCs. All receptors come from a man aged 50-59 years in good health and CMV-seropositive.

The rearrangement links TRBV7-9 to TRBJ2-7; D gene uncertain. V lost 4 bases, J lost 3 bases, and 7 bases lay in between. The CDR3 is 12 residues long. Germline V CDR1 and CDR2: SEHNR, FQNEAQ (reference sequence). Written as DNA, the CDR3 is TGTGCCAGCAGCTCACAGATCTACGAGCAGTACTTC. It encodes CASSSQIYEQYF.

The chain is built from TRBV30 and TRBJ2-3; perhaps TRBD1 as D (5 bases). Looked up from germline, CDR1 is GTSNPN and CDR2 is SVGIG (reference sequence). This CDR3 comprises 11 residues. Trimming stripped 1 base from V and 6 bases from J, with 5 bases between. CDR3 DNA sequence: TGTGCCTGGAGTGAGGGGGATACGCAGTATTTT. Translated, it gives CAWSEGDTQYF.

The CDR3 sequence is CAWSVLGSQPQHF. In DNA, the CDR3 is TGTGCCTGGAGTGTACTGGGCTCTCAGCCCCAGCATTTT. The genes are TRBV30 and TRBJ1-5; D call uncertain. From germline, CDR1 is GTSNPN and CDR2 SVGIG (reference sequence). V was cut by 0 bases and J by 6 bases, with 9 bases left in between. The CDR3 has 13 amino acids.

The chain is built from TRBV4-2 and TRBJ1-2, with a weak D call TRBD1 (5 bases). The CDR3 runs to 15 residues. CDR1 is LGHNA and CDR2 is YNFKEQ in the germline V gene. V was cut by 0 bases and J by 7 bases, with 15 bases left in between. The CDR3 loop reads CASSQDRQGSIGYTF. The CDR3 DNA sequence: TGTGCCAGCAGCCAAGATCGGCAGGGTTCAATTGGCTACACCTTC.

The chain combines TRBV28 with TRBJ1-2; no definite D call. Germline CDR1 and CDR2: MDHEN and SYDVKM. This CDR3 region has 15 residues. Trimming removed 6 bases from V and 1 base from J, with 15 bases in between. In nucleotides, the CDR3 is TGTGCCAGCAGCCTAAGAGTTTATGTTAACTATGGCTACACCTTC. This codes for CASSLRVYVNYGYTF.